The T cell receptor (beta chain) described here comes from a study of identical twins. Whole-study results and caveats: Memory repertoires lacked the insertion deficit that abundant cord blood beta clonotypes showed. Excess twin sharing in beta out-of-frame sequences was weaker.

This clonotype showed up just a few times. Its antigen is still unknown. Germline trimming cut 2 bases from V and 2 bases from J; bases unmatched to any gene: 16. The CDR3 length is 19 residues. In germline, CDR1 is SGHRS, CDR2 YFSETQ. Via MiXCR, TCRdb re-called the 5' RACE reads, giving one row per CDR3 protein. The sample has a few hundred thousand distinct CDR3 sequences, around 8% seen once. Healthy Caucasians provided all donations. This same sample was also part of a study on yellow fever vaccine responses in identical twins.

Sample: CD8+ T cells sorted from blood. The V call is TRBV5-1, the J call TRBJ2-7; 10 nucleotides agree with TRBD1. This clonotype was obtained from a woman aged 18-29 years in good health. DNA of the CDR3: TGCGCCAGCAGCTTAGATAACGGGACAGGGGTCGTTACCACCTACGAGCAGTACTTC. Its translation is CASSLDNGTGVVTTYEQYF.